This T cell receptor (beta chain) was sequenced in a study of CD8 T cells in ankylosing spondylitis. CDR3 size: 17 residues. Germline V gene lookup returns CDR1 MGHRA and CDR2 YSYEKL. TCRdb analysed the 5' RACE reads with MiXCR anew, one entry per CDR3 protein. The profile shows around 770,000 distinct CDR3 sequences, about an eighth of them singletons. Overall study findings and caveats: Peripheral blood held disease-linked clones only at relatively low frequency, and these were CD8+. Reportedly, disease-linked clones are significantly enriched in ankylosing spondylitis patients' matched synovial fluid. Characteristic of ankylosing spondylitis blood, it appeared, was a TCR beta motif comprising about eight highly homologous variants. Prior work had noted some motif variants in reactive arthritis blood and synovial fluid.

As concerns this clonotype: Its antigen remains unknown. A junction boundary mismatches the germline segment, possibly from a read error.

The chain links TRBV4-1 to TRBJ2-5; TRBD1 might be the D (6 bases). This clonotype originated in a male donor with ankylosing spondylitis. Sequencing was done on a sample of blood, either unsorted or a sorted T cell fraction (not recorded which). In DNA, the CDR3 is TGCGCCCGCAGCCAACGAAAAGGGGACATTACTATAGCGACCCAGTACTTC. Its translation: CARSQRKGDITIATQYF.